This TCR beta chain originates from a study of shared clonotypes between healthy human individuals. Points from the study as a whole: Sampling covered nothing but blood. Tissue TCR repertoires likely differ from those found in blood. Clonotype sharing across donors was expected to vary with sequencing depth. Naive subsets generally exceeded memory subsets in estimated richness.

Trimming took 1 base from V and 4 from J; bases not matched to a gene: 6. CDR1 SNHLY and CDR2 FYNNEI come from the germline V gene. This CDR3 has 16 amino acids. All donors were healthy HIV-negative adults lacking recent acute infections or vaccinations. Turning to this clone: Its antigen remains unknown.

The data were produced by immunoSEQ multiplex PCR, yet TCRdb's version contains in-frame clones alone and is incomplete. Here the sample spans about 2.3 million clones, 90% to 95% being singletons. The sequence was obtained from a man aged 18 to 29 in good health. Some clones in this sample may be carry-over from other donors' samples. V usage is TRBV2 and J usage is TRBJ1-3, with TRBD1 matching 8 bases. The specimen was naive CD4+ T cells from PBMCs. The subset here: CD45RA+ positively selected. CDR3 sequence: CASSEGSGGFGNTIYF. DNA for the CDR3: TGTGCCAGCAGTGAAGGGTCAGGGGGCTTCGGAAACACCATATATTTT.